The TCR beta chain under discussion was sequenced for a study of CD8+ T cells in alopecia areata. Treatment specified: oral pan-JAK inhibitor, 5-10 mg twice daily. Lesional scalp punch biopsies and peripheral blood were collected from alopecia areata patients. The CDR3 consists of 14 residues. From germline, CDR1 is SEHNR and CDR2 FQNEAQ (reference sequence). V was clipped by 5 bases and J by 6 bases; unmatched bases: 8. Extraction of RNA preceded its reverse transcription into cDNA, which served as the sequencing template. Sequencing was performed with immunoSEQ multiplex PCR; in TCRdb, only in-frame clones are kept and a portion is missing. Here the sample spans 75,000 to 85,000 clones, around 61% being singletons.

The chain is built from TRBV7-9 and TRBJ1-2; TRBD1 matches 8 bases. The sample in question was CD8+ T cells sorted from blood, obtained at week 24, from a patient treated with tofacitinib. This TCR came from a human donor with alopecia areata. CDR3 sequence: CASSRTGRVDGYTF. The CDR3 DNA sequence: TGTGCCAGCAGCCGGACAGGGAGAGTGGATGGCTACACCTTC. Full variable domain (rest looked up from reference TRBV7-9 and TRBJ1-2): DTGVSQNPRHKITKRGQNVTFRCDPISEHNRLYWYRQTLGQGPEFLTYFQNEAQLEKSRLLSDRFSAERPKGSFSTLEIQRTEQGDSAMYLCASSRTGRVDGYTFGSGTRLTVV.